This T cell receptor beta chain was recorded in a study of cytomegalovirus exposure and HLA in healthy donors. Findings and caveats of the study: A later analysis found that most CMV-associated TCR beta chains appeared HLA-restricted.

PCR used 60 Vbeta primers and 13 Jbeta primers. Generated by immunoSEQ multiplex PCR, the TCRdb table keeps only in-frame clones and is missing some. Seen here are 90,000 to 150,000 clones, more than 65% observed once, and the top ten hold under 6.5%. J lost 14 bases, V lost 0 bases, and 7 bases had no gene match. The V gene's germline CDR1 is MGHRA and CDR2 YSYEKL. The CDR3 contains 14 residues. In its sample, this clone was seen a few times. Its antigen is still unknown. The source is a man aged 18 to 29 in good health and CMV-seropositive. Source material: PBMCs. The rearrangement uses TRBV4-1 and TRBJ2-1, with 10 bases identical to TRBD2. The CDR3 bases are TGCGCCAGCAGCCAAGAATTAGCGGGGGGCGGAGAGTTCTTC. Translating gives CASSQELAGGGEFF.